A selection of T cell receptor beta chains follows, all from one sample in a study of blood T cells in healthy people across ages. TCRdb processed the 5' RACE reads anew with MiXCR; each CDR3 protein has one entry. The sample holds 790,000 or so distinct CDR3 sequences, 46% seen once. The sequenced material came from blood. Source of these receptors: a man older than 75 in good health. Both conserved end residues are part of each CDR3. Each record gives: CDR3 length, D gene, J gene, V gene, clone size, CDR3 DNA, CDR3 protein. The D gene is left open where the match is weak. Clone size is stated in some rows and not others, as once, few, many or a class when expanded.

13	TRBD1	TRBJ1-2	TRBV19	few	TGTGCCTCCCGACCCACAGGGGGGAATGGCTACACCTTC	CASRPTGGNGYTF
14	-	TRBJ2-1	TRBV21-1	few	TGTGCCAGCGGAGAGAGCCTCGACGTAGCTGAGCAGTTCTTC	CASGESLDVAEQFF
14	-	TRBJ2-1	TRBV11-3	-	TGTGCCAGCAGCGTAGGGGGATCGGCGCAAGAGCAGTTCTTC	CASSVGGSAQEQFF
13	-	TRBJ2-5	TRBV7-2	many	TGTGCCAGCAGCTTCGGGGGAGACGAGACCCAGTACTTC	CASSFGGDETQYF
14	-	TRBJ1-2	TRBV4-2	-	TGTGCCAGCAGCCAAGACAGGGAATACTATGGCTACACCTTC	CASSQDREYYGYTF
14	-	TRBJ2-2	TRBV2	-	TGTGCCAGCTTGAGCACGGGGTCCGCCGGGGAGCTGTTTTTT	CASLSTGSAGELFF
16	-	TRBJ2-6	TRBV5-1	-	TGCGCCAGCAGCGTGCTAGGGGCCTCTGGGGCCAACGTCCTGACTTTC	CASSVLGASGANVLTF
20	-	TRBJ2-1	TRBV28	few	TGTGCCAGCAGTTTATGGCCTTCCTCTGACAGTTCGAGCTCCTACAATGAGCAGTTCTTC	CASSLWPSSDSSSSYNEQFF
14	TRBD2	TRBJ2-1	TRBV12-3/TRBV12-4	-	TGTGCCAGCAGACCGGGACTAGAATCTGAGGAGCAGTTCTTC	CASRPGLESEEQFF
15	-	TRBJ2-7	TRBV20-1	few	TGCAGTGCTAGAGAAGTGGCGGGACCTTCCTACGAGCAGTACTTC	CSAREVAGPSYEQYF
13	-	TRBJ2-5	TRBV15	-	TGTGCCACCAGCGGGCAGGGTGGAGAGACCAAGTACTTC	CATSGQGGETKYF
12	-	TRBJ2-1	TRBV29-1	-	TGCAGCGTTGATGAGATAGCGTATGAGCAGTTCTTC	CSVDEIAYEQFF
14	-	TRBJ1-2	TRBV4-2	-	TGTGCCAGCAGCCAAGCCCCGGGAAACTATGGCTACACCTTC	CASSQAPGNYGYTF
15	-	TRBJ2-1	TRBV5-1	-	TGCGCCAGCAGCCAGACAGGTCCGGCGGGTAATGAGCAGTTCTTC	CASSQTGPAGNEQFF
17	-	TRBJ2-1	TRBV12-3/TRBV12-4	many	TGTGCCAGCAGTTTGGACTCCGGGCTAAGCCCCTACAATGAGCAGTTCTTC	CASSLDSGLSPYNEQFF
15	TRBD1	TRBJ2-5	TRBV5-1	-	TGTGCCAGCAGCTTGGCTACAGGGGAGCCCAATGAGCAGTACTTC	CASSLATGEPNEQYF
15	TRBD1	TRBJ2-1	TRBV29-1	many	TGCCCTATCCTCCCCGGACAGGGGGAATACAATGAGCAGTTCTTC	CPILPGQGEYNEQFF
16	-	TRBJ2-1	TRBV11-2	many	TGTGCCAGCAGCTTTATTTGGACGGGAGTGGGCAATGAGCAGTTCTTC	CASSFIWTGVGNEQFF
13	-	TRBJ2-7	TRBV3-1	many	TGTGCCAGCAGCAGGACTCTGACCTACGAGCAGTACTTC	CASSRTLTYEQYF
16	TRBD2	TRBJ2-2	TRBV7-8	-	TGTGCCAGCAGCTTGCGACTAGCGAGGAACACCGGGGAGCTGTTTTTT	CASSLRLARNTGELFF
16	-	TRBJ2-3	TRBV7-8	-	TGTGCCAGCAGCTTAGGCGCCAGGAGGGTCGCAGATACGCAGTATTTT	CASSLGARRVADTQYF
15	-	TRBJ2-6	TRBV6-5	-	TGTGCCAGCACCAACTCCCGCTCTGGGGCCAACGTCCTGACTTTC	CASTNSRSGANVLTF
17	TRBD2	TRBJ2-3	TRBV15	-	TGTGCCACCAGCAGAGATCGGGCTAGCGGGATATTAGATACGCAGTATTTT	CATSRDRASGILDTQYF
16	-	TRBJ2-5	TRBV20-1	-	TGCAGTGCTCCCCTGGGGGGGCAACCATACCAAGAGACCCAGTACTTC	CSAPLGGQPYQETQYF
18	TRBD2	TRBJ2-1	TRBV10-3	-	TGTGCCATCAGTGGAAGGACTAGCGGTAATAACCTCTACAATGAGCAGTTCTTC	CAISGRTSGNNLYNEQFF
16	-	TRBJ2-1	TRBV27	few	TGTGCCAGCAGTTACGACGGGACTGGCATGTACAATGAGCAGTTCTTC	CASSYDGTGMYNEQFF
16	TRBD2	TRBJ2-7	TRBV20-1	few	TGCAGTGCTAGAGGAGATAGAACTAGCGGGGCCTACGAGCAGTACTTC	CSARGDRTSGAYEQYF
14	-	TRBJ2-3	TRBV7-2	many	TGTGCCAGCAGCTTAGCTCCAAGCACAGATACGCAGTATTTT	CASSLAPSTDTQYF
17	TRBD1	TRBJ2-5	TRBV11-3	-	TGTGCCAGCAGCTTACGAGGGCACGGGGACAGGAAAGAGACCCAGTACTTC	CASSLRGHGDRKETQYF
15	TRBD2	TRBJ2-1	TRBV5-1	-	TGCGCCAGCAGCCGAGTGACTAGCGAGAACAATGAGCAGTTCTTC	CASSRVTSENNEQFF
17	-	TRBJ1-2	TRBV4-3	many	TGCGCCAGCAGCCAAGAGGTTTGGGCGACGGCCACCTATGGCTACACCTTC	CASSQEVWATATYGYTF
14	-	TRBJ2-7	TRBV15	-	TGTGCCACCAGCAGGGACGACGTGGGGTTCGAGCAGTACTTC	CATSRDDVGFEQYF
18	TRBD2	TRBJ2-1	TRBV6-5	few	TGTGCCAGCAGTTACTCGAGAGAGCGGGAGGGCCGGTACAATGAGCAGTTCTTC	CASSYSREREGRYNEQFF
13	TRBD1	TRBJ2-7	TRBV6-5	few	TGTGCCAGCAGGCGGGACAGGGGCCACGAGCAGTACTTC	CASRRDRGHEQYF
16	-	TRBJ2-7	TRBV15	-	TGTGCCACCAGCAGAGAATTGGCGGGAATGGCCTACGAGCAGTACTTC	CATSRELAGMAYEQYF
15	TRBD1	TRBJ1-1	TRBV6-6	-	TGTGCCAGCAGGCCCCCTCAGGGGGGGGGCACTGAAGCTTTCTTT	CASRPPQGGGTEAFF
15	TRBD2	TRBJ2-7	TRBV6-5	-	TGTGCCAGCAGACTAGCGGCGCACCGGGGCAATGAGCAGTACTTC	CASRLAAHRGNEQYF
16	TRBD2	TRBJ2-1	TRBV7-8	-	TGTGCCAGCAGCTTAGTAGTTCCTAGCGGGAACAATGAGCAGTTCTTC	CASSLVVPSGNNEQFF
15	-	TRBJ1-2	TRBV7-2	once	TGTGCCAGCAGCTTAAGCGCCGGGAGTGCGGGAGGCTACACCTTC	CASSLSAGSAGGYTF
16	-	TRBJ1-4	TRBV20-1	-	TGCAGTGCTGTGTCTGGGGGGCCAGGGGTTAATGAAAAACTGTTTTTT	CSAVSGGPGVNEKLFF
14	-	TRBJ2-2	TRBV6-5	-	TGTGCCAGCAGGGGGACAACGAACACCGGGGAGCTGTTTTTT	CASRGTTNTGELFF
14	-	TRBJ1-2	TRBV20-1	-	TGCAGTGCTAGATCCCGGGACGGATACTATGGCTGCACCTTC	CSARSRDGYYGCTF
14	-	TRBJ2-7	TRBV7-8	-	TGTGCCAGCAGCGTAAAAAAACAGGGCTCGGGGCAGTACTTC	CASSVKKQGSGQYF
12	-	TRBJ2-3	TRBV5-6	many	TGTGCCAGCAGCTCCGGGCGGGATACGCAGTATTTT	CASSSGRDTQYF
16	TRBD2	TRBJ2-3	TRBV4-2	few	TGTGCCAGCAGCCAAAGGACTAGCGGAACCACAGATACGCAGTATTTT	CASSQRTSGTTDTQYF
14	TRBD1	TRBJ2-3	TRBV5-1	-	TGCGCCAGCAGCGGGACAGGGTTCACAGATACGCAGTATTTT	CASSGTGFTDTQYF
15	-	TRBJ2-5	TRBV29-1	many	TGCAGCGTTGAAGATCTTCGGCAGTACCAAGAGACCCAGTACTTC	CSVEDLRQYQETQYF
15	TRBD2	TRBJ2-1	TRBV20-1	few	TGCAGTGCTAGGCCGGCGGGAGGTGGCCACAATGAGCAGTTCTTC	CSARPAGGGHNEQFF
14	TRBD1	TRBJ2-7	TRBV6-6	few	TGTGCCAGCAGTTACGAGGGGGCCGGGAACGAGCAGTACTTC	CASSYEGAGNEQYF
15	-	TRBJ2-3	TRBV11-1	few	TGTGCCAGCAGCCGACCCTCAGGGGAGGCAGATACGCAGTATTTT	CASSRPSGEADTQYF
14	TRBD2	TRBJ2-3	TRBV20-1	-	TGCAGTGCTAAGGCGGGAGGGGGGACAGATACGCAGTATTTT	CSAKAGGGTDTQYF
12	-	TRBJ2-7	TRBV29-1	-	TGCAGCGTTGAAGAGTCTCCCTACGAGCAGTACTTC	CSVEESPYEQYF
17	-	TRBJ1-2	TRBV7-2	-	TGTGCCAGCAGCAAGGACGGCCAGATAAAGGCTAACTATGGCTACACCTTC	CASSKDGQIKANYGYTF
16	-	TRBJ2-7	TRBV6-2/TRBV6-3	-	TGTGCCAGCAGTCACCACGGTGGGGGTCCCTACAATGAGCAGTACTTC	CASSHHGGGPYNEQYF
14	-	TRBJ1-5	TRBV20-1	few	TGCAGTGCTAGAGACAGGATTAGCAATCAGCCCCAGCATTTT	CSARDRISNQPQHF
14	-	TRBJ2-7	TRBV4-2	-	TGTGCCAGCAGCCAACTTACAGGGACCTACGAGCAGTACTTC	CASSQLTGTYEQYF